What follows are 10 T cell receptor beta chains derived from one specimen sequenced in a study of cytotoxic CD8 clonotypes in ibrutinib-treated CLL (dated by TCRdb to 2020 to 2023). Library generation was performed with the immunoSEQ multiplex PCR assay. TCRdb's version of the immuneACCESS table is confined to in-frame rearrangements and falls short of the full clone set. An unresolved V gene accounts for under half of the shortfall where checked; the remainder is of unknown origin. For this sample there are some 200,000 clones; 75% to 85% appear just once. The ten largest account for more than 9.5% of the sample. The sample's time point label, in plain terms: more than 10 months on ibrutinib. Sequenced material: PBMCs, taken after 12 months of ibrutinib treatment. These receptors originate from a human donor with chronic lymphocytic leukemia.

This chain connects TRBV25-1 to TRBJ2-5, with TRBD1 matching 7 bases. Looked up from germline, CDR1 is MGHDK and CDR2 is SYGVNS. Trimming cost V 4 bases and J 4 bases; bases outside gene matches: 3. The CDR3 contains 13 residues. The chain's CDR3 is CASSATGLETQYF. Here the CDR3 DNA reads TGTGCCAGCAGTGCGACAGGGCTAGAGACCCAGTACTTC.

V gene TRBV7-8 combines with J gene TRBJ2-3, with D hard to call. Germline assignment: CDR1 SGHVS and CDR2 FQNEAQ. The germline V and J ends were trimmed by 3 bases and 6 bases, with 13 bases remaining between them. This CDR3 spans 14 amino acids. The CDR3 nucleotides are TGTGCCAGCAGCTTCGCCCCCTTTGGGGATACGCAGTATTTT. Residues: CASSFAPFGDTQYF.

The gene calls are TRBV7-9 and TRBJ1-3; 7 nucleotides line up with TRBD1. The V segment lost 6 bases and the J segment 7 bases; nucleotides outside the gene matches: 9. Germline lookup yields CDR1 SEHNR and CDR2 FQNEAQ (reference sequence). This CDR3 comprises 14 residues. The DNA for the CDR3 is TGTGCCAGCAGAGACGGGACAGTTTGGAACACCATATATTTT. As protein: CASRDGTVWNTIYF.

The rearrangement joins TRBV7-3 to TRBJ2-6; D perhaps matches TRBD1 (6 bases). Germline V CDR1 and CDR2: SGHTA, FQGTGA. This CDR3 is 13 amino acids long. V lost 2 bases and J lost 7, with 6 bases in between. The CDR3, as DNA: TGTGCCAGCAGCTTAGGGACAGCCAACGTCCTGACTTTC. Translating it yields CASSLGTANVLTF.

The chain is built from TRBV9 and TRBJ2-6; 9 bases are a match to TRBD2. After removal of 0 bases from V and 1 base from J, the junction contained 5 bases not matched to a gene. Germline V gene data show CDR1 as SGDLS and CDR2 as YYNGEE. This CDR3 is built from 18 residues. Here the CDR3 reads CASSVASSGSSGANVLTF. The DNA for the CDR3 is TGTGCCAGCAGCGTAGCAAGTAGCGGGAGTTCTGGGGCCAACGTCCTGACTTTC.

This rearrangement joins TRBV5-1 to TRBJ2-1; D perhaps matches TRBD2 (6 bases). Trimming left V 2 bases short and J 6 bases short, with 12 bases between. The CDR3 totals 14 residues. Germline values: CDR1 SGHRS, CDR2 YFSETQ. CDR3 sequence: CASSLGTLGNEQFF. CDR3 in DNA: TGCGCCAGCAGCTTAGGGACTCTGGGCAATGAGCAGTTCTTC. Together with reference TRBV5-1 and TRBJ2-1, the CDR3 gives the full variable domain: KAGVTQTPRYLIKTRGQQVTLSCSPISGHRSVSWYQQTPGQGLQFLFEYFSETQRNKGNFPGRFSGRQFSNSRSEMNVSTLELGDSALYLCASSLGTLGNEQFFGPGTRLTVL.

The J gene is TRBJ2-3, the V gene TRBV5-1; D gene ambiguous. This CDR3 contains 12 residues. Germline V gene lookup returns CDR1 SGHRS and CDR2 YFSETQ. The V gene lost 7 bases and the J gene lost 2 bases, with 8 bases spanning the gap. The CDR3 DNA follows: TGCGCCAGCTCACACGACACAGATACGCAGTATTTT. This gives the protein CASSHDTDTQYF.

The CDR3 sequence is CASSQDGWILTDTQYF. For the CDR3, the DNA is TGTGCCAGCAGCCAAGATGGGTGGATTCTCACAGATACGCAGTATTTT. J is TRBJ2-3 and V is TRBV14; D is unresolved. Between the trimmed V and J ends, which lost 0 bases and 2 bases, there was a span of 12 bases. Germline V CDR1 and CDR2: SGHDN, FVKESK. The CDR3 covers 16 residues. The entire variable domain, with the rest obtained from reference TRBV14 and TRBJ2-3, is as follows: EAGVTQFPSHSVIEKGQTVTLRCDPISGHDNLYWYRRVMGKEIKFLLHFVKESKQDESGMPNNRFLAERTGGTYSTLKVQPAELEDSGVYFCASSQDGWILTDTQYFGPGTRLTVL.

The chain recombines TRBV28 with TRBJ2-5; the match to TRBD1 covers 7 bases. V dropped 5 bases and J dropped 5; count of bases not matched to a gene: 8. This CDR3 spans 14 amino acids. Germline values: CDR1 MDHEN, CDR2 SYDVKM. The CDR3 region is CASSRGQIRETQYF. CDR3 coding DNA: TGTGCCAGCAGTAGGGGACAGATTAGGGAGACCCAGTACTTC.

V and J are TRBV11-3 and TRBJ2-7, with D possibly being TRBD1 (6 bases). From germline, CDR1 is SGHNT and CDR2 YENEEA. This CDR3 region has 15 residues. Trimming removed 5 bases from V and 4 bases from J, with 18 bases in between. This CDR3 reads CASSGGRTEKYEQYF. The CDR3 nucleotides are TGTGCCAGCAGCGGGGGCCGGACAGAGAAGTACGAGCAGTACTTC.